This T cell receptor (beta chain) was recorded in a study of T cell clones after liver transplantation. Study context: Immunosuppression withdrawal was tried within 2 years after liver transplantation in this trial.

The CDR3 sequence is 14 residues long. From germline, CDR1 is KGHSH and CDR2 LQKENI. After removal of 0 bases from V and 4 bases from J, the junction contained 2 bases not matched to a gene. Assay: immunoSEQ multiplex PCR; the TCRdb copy retains only in-frame clones and omits some. The sample carries around 110,000 clones, roughly nine tenths recorded once. With regard to this clone: Its antigen is undetermined.

The study, taken as a whole, reports: In a couple of subjects, few donor cells limited the measurable donor-reactive repertoire.

The chain carries TRBV18 and TRBJ1-1; 7 bases line up with TRBD1. The receptor was isolated from a human patient who received a liver transplant. Some T cells may trace back to the graft donor. The source material was CD4+ T cells from blood, sampled 12 months after liver transplant. The CDR3 bases are TGTGCCAGCTCACCACCAGGGGGCCTCACTGAAGCTTTCTTT. Protein product: CASSPPGGLTEAFF.